The clone carrying this T cell receptor beta chain occurred a few times. Its antigen is unknown. The entry originates in a study of beta chain features in type 1 diabetes. Study conclusions and caveats: TCRB CDR3s were moderately but significantly shorter in Type 1 diabetes patients in all four CD4+ subsets.

The ends were cut back, 6 bases at V and 5 bases at J, with 8 bases in the middle. The CDR3 consists of 10 residues. The germline V gene encodes CDR1 SQVTM and CDR2 ANQGSEA. Sequenced material consisted of expressed TCRB transcripts (all of the isolated RNA was reverse transcribed). The assay was immunoSEQ multiplex PCR, and TCRdb's table has in-frame clones only and misses some. Counted here are 640,000 or so clones, around an eighth occurring once; the ten biggest clones make up roughly 0.04%. Sequencing used naive CD4+ T cells from blood. The chain uses TRBV29-1 and TRBJ2-7; D uncertain. This receptor was identified in a man in his late teens or twenties with type 1 diabetes. The CDR3 sequence: CSVGQDEQYF. The CDR3 DNA reads as TGCAGCGTGGGCCAGGACGAGCAGTACTTC.